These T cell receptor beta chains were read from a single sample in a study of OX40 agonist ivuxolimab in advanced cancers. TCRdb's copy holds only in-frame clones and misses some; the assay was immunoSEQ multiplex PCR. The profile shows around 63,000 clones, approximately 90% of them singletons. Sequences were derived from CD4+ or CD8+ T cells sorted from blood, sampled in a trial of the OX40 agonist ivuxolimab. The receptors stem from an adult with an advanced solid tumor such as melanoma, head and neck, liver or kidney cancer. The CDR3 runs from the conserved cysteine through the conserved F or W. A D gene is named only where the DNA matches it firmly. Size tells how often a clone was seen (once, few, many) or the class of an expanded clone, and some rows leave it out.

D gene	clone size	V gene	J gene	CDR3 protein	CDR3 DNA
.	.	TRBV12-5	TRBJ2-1	CASAPGQSSYNEQFF	TGTGCTAGTGCCCCAGGACAGAGCTCCTACAATGAGCAGTTCTTC
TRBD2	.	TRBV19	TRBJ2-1	CASKLLAGSYHEQFF	TGTGCCAGTAAGTTGCTAGCGGGATCTTACCATGAGCAGTTCTTC
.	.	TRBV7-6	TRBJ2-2	CASSRFTGSGTGELFF	TGTGCCAGCAGCCGATTCACAGGGTCGGGCACCGGGGAGCTGTTTTTT
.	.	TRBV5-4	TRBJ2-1	CASSLVPTTRRDEQFF	TGTGCCAGCAGCTTGGTTCCGACTACAAGGCGTGATGAGCAGTTCTTC
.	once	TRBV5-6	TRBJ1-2	CASSLGTVGGYTF	TGTGCCAGCAGCTTGGGGACGGTGGGCGGCTACACCTTC
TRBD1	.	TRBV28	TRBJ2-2	CASSSPYGKPGQGGTGELFF	TGTGCCAGCAGTTCCCCTTATGGAAAACCGGGACAGGGAGGGACCGGGGAGCTGTTTTTT
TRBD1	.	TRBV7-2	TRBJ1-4	CASSLAGQGSEKLFF	TGTGCCAGCAGCTTAGCGGGACAGGGAAGTGAAAAACTGTTTTTT
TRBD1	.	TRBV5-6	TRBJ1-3	CASSLTGGRNTIYF	TGTGCCAGCAGCTTGACAGGGGGCAGAAACACCATATATTTT
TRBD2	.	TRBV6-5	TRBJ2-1	CASSYGSGGTKLQFF	TGTGCCAGCAGTTACGGTAGCGGGGGGACAAAACTCCAGTTCTTC
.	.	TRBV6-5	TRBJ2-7	CASSLVQHYEQYF	TGTGCCAGCAGCTTGGTACAGCACTACGAGCAGTACTTC
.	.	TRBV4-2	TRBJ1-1	CASSTRWGIEAFF	TGTGCCAGCAGCACCCGATGGGGAATTGAAGCTTTCTTT
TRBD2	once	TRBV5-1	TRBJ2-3	CASSLASSGRGTDTQYF	TGCGCCAGCAGCTTGGCGTCTAGCGGGAGGGGCACAGATACGCAGTATTTT
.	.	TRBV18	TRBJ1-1	CASSQLGTTNTEAFF	TGTGCCAGCTCACAGCTGGGCACTACGAACACTGAAGCTTTCTTT
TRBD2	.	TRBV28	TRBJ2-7	CASRVGRGWGLAGSYEQYF	TGTGCCAGTCGCGTGGGGAGGGGTTGGGGACTAGCGGGGTCCTACGAGCAGTACTTC
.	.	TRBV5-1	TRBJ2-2	CASSQDGTGELFF	TGCGCCAGCAGCCAGGACGGAACCGGGGAGCTGTTTTTT
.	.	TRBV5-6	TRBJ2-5	CASSLAGGETQYF	TGTGCCAGCAGCTTGGCCGGGGGTGAGACCCAGTACTTC
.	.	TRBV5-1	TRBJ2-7	CASSPRGPGSEQYF	TGCGCCAGCAGCCCCAGGGGTCCCGGTAGCGAGCAGTACTTC
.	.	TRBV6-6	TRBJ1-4	CASSYSVGSLGEKLFF	TGTGCCAGCAGTTACTCGGTCGGTTCTCTCGGTGAAAAACTGTTTTTT
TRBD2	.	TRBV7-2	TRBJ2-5	CASSRGLAGGQETQYF	TGTGCCAGCAGCCGAGGACTAGCGGGGGGTCAAGAGACCCAGTACTTC
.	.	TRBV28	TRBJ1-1	CASIVYGNTEAFF	TGTGCCAGCATCGTTTACGGGAACACTGAAGCTTTCTTT
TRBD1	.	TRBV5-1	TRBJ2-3	CASSLNRGVGTDTQYF	TGCGCCAGCAGCTTGAACAGGGGGGTCGGCACAGATACGCAGTATTTT
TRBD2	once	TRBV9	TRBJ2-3	CASSVGGLAGAGYTQYF	TGTGCCAGCAGCGTGGGAGGACTAGCGGGAGCAGGGTATACGCAGTATTTT
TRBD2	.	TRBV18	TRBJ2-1	CASSPPSGSLNEQFF	TGTGCCAGCTCACCACCCAGCGGGAGTTTGAATGAGCAGTTCTTC
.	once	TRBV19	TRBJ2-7	CASKNDGALEQYF	TGTGCCAGTAAAAACGACGGGGCCCTGGAGCAGTACTTC
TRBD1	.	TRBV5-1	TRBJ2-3	CASSLYGTVTDTQYF	TGCGCCAGCAGCTTGTACGGGACAGTCACAGATACGCAGTATTTT
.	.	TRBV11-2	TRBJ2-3	CASSFGGPGDTQYF	TGTGCCAGCAGCTTTGGAGGGCCGGGAGATACGCAGTATTTT
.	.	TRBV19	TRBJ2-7	CASSSGQTYEQYF	TGTGCCAGTAGTTCAGGACAGACCTACGAGCAGTACTTC